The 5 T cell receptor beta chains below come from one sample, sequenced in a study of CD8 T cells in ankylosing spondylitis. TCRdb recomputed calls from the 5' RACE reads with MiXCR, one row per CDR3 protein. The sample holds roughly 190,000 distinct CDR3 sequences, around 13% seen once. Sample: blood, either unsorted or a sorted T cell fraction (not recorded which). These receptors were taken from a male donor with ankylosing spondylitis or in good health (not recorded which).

The CDR3 loop is CASSLTDSGGYTF. CDR3 bases: TGTGCCAGCAGTTTAACCGACAGTGGCGGCTACACCTTC. The gene calls are TRBV12-3 or TRBV12-4 and TRBJ1-2; possibly TRBD1 for D (5 bases). The CDR3 is made up of 13 amino acids. The V end was cut by 2 bases, the J end by 8 bases, with 12 bases between.

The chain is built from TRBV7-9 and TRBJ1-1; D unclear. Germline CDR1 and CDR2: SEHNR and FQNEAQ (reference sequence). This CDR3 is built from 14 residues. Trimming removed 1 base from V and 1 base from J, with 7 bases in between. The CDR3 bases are TGTGCCAGCAGCTTAGTTTACTCGAACACTGAAGCTTTCTTT. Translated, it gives CASSLVYSNTEAFF.

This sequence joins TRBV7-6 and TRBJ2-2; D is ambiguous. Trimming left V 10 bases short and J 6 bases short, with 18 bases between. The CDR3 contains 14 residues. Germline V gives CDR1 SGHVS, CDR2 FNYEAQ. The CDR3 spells CATSSQREPGELFF. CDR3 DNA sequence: TGTGCCACCTCCTCCCAACGCGAACCCGGGGAGCTGTTTTTT.

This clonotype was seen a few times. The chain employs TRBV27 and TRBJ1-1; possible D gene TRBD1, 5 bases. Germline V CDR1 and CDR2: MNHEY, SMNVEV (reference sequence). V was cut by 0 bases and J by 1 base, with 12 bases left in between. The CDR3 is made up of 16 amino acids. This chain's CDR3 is CASSLSGDHSNTEAFF. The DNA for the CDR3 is TGTGCCAGCAGTTTATCAGGGGACCACTCGAACACTGAAGCTTTCTTT.

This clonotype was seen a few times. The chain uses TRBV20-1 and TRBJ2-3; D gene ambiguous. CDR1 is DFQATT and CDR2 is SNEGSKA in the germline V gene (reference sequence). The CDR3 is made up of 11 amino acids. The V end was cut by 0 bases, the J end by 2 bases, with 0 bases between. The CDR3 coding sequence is TGCAGTGCTAGAGACACAGATACGCAGTATTTT. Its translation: CSARDTDTQYF.